This record concerns one T cell receptor beta chain sequence. This entry comes from a study of blood T cell repertoires in COVID-19. Study overall: Some COVID-19 samples were acute and others convalescent; all came from the United States, Italy and Spain.

Germline CDR1 reads KGHDR; CDR2 reads SFDVKD. Losses at the gene ends were 5 bases for V and 1 base for J; bases not matched to a gene: 2. There are 15 residues in the CDR3. Source study methods: Reference gene primers were amplified, and this amplification served to estimate nucleated cell counts. Sequencing was performed with immunoSEQ multiplex PCR; in TCRdb, only in-frame clones are kept and a portion is missing. Clonal size and the V and J genes are those of that table, whereas D and trimming came from the DNA. This repertoire shows approximately 390,000 clones, approximately 88% found once; its top ten account for over 2%. The age range of participants was about 18 to 95 years, with residence in around 22 US areas.

This clonotype was sampled from a woman between 35 and 50 years old with acute COVID-19. What was sequenced was PBMCs or T cells enriched from blood (not recorded which). The chain links TRBV24-1 to TRBJ2-3; 10 bases fit TRBD2. The CDR3 DNA sequence: TGTGCCACCAGTGCAGCGGGGGGGGGCACAGATACGCAGTATTTT. Translating it yields CATSAAGGGTDTQYF.